These 28 T cell receptor beta chains were all obtained from the same sample, sequenced in a study of cytomegalovirus exposure and HLA in healthy donors. Profiled with immunoSEQ multiplex PCR; TCRdb holds only in-frame clones, not every one. The sample lists about 330,000 clones; around 90% were seen once. Sequencing was carried out using PBMCs. The receptors shown here come from a woman in her twenties or thirties in good health and CMV-seropositive.

V and J are TRBV27 and TRBJ1-1, with D perhaps TRBD1 (5 bases). Germline CDR1 MNHEY, CDR2 SMNVEV (reference sequence). The CDR3 loop spans 14 amino acids. The V end was cut by 5 bases, the J end by 4 bases, with 14 bases between. The chain's CDR3 is CASSVGLGGTEAFF. The CDR3 bases are TGTGCCAGCAGTGTGGGGTTGGGGGGCACTGAAGCTTTCTTT.

This chain uses TRBV7-2 with TRBJ2-3; D unresolved. The germline CDR1 and CDR2 sequences are SGHTA and FQGNSA. The ends were cut back, 2 bases at V and 0 bases at J, with 9 bases in the middle. The CDR3 contains 15 residues. In DNA, the CDR3 is TGTGCCAGCAGCTTAATCGGACCTAGCACAGATACGCAGTATTTT. It translates to CASSLIGPSTDTQYF.

V usage is TRBV4-1 and J usage is TRBJ2-7; 13 bases fit TRBD2. Germline CDR1 and CDR2: MGHRA and YSYEKL. CDR3 length: 18 residues. V lost 3 bases and J lost 5; bases outside the gene matches: 13. CDR3 sequence (DNA): TGCGCCAGCAGCCACCAAGATGGGACTAGCGGGACATCCAACGAGCAGTACTTC. This translates into CASSHQDGTSGTSNEQYF.

In the case of this clone: The sample has other DNA sequences that encode this CDR3 too. The rearrangement uses TRBV28 and TRBJ2-7; D not certain. The CDR3 has 13 amino acids. Germline V CDR1 and CDR2: MDHEN, SYDVKM. Trimming left V 1 base short and J 4 bases short, with 8 bases between. The CDR3 protein is CASSLSGTYEQYF. In DNA form, the CDR3 reads TGTGCCAGCAGTTTATCGGGTACATACGAGCAGTACTTC.

The chain combines TRBV20-1 with TRBJ1-2; D is ambiguous. The CDR3 sequence is 11 residues long. CDR1 DFQATT and CDR2 SNEGSKA come from the germline V gene (reference sequence). V lost 0 bases and J 6 bases, leaving 5 bases between the germline ends. The DNA of the CDR3 is TGCAGTGCTAGAGATACGGATGGCTACACCTTC. Translation: CSARDTDGYTF.

The rearrangement uses TRBV6-5 and TRBJ2-3; no firm D call. CDR3 length: 15 amino acids. The V end was cut by 1 base, the J end by 1 base, with 9 bases between. Germline values: CDR1 MNHEY, CDR2 SVGAGI. This CDR3 is CASSYLGSGTDTQYF. CDR3 coding DNA: TGTGCCAGCAGTTACTTGGGTTCCGGCACAGATACGCAGTATTTT.

This clone was recorded a few times. DNA for the CDR3: TGTGCCAGCAGCGTGGTTGACAGCGGGGAGCTGTTTTTT. Residues: CASSVVDSGELFF. J is TRBJ2-2 and V is TRBV9; possibly TRBD1 for D (5 bases). Germline CDR1 reads SGDLS; CDR2 reads YYNGEE. The CDR3 totals 13 residues. Trimming took 2 bases from V and 7 from J, leaving 9 bases between them.

The genes are TRBV30 and TRBJ1-1; D might be TRBD1 (6 bases). The germline V and J ends were trimmed by 1 base and 1 base, with 7 bases remaining between them. CDR3 length equals 13 residues. CDR1 and CDR2 (germline): GTSNPN, SVGIG (reference sequence). In nucleotides, the CDR3 is TGTGCCTGGAGTGGGACAGCGAACACTGAAGCTTTCTTT. Translated, it gives CAWSGTANTEAFF.

The chain joins TRBV5-1 to TRBJ2-3, with TRBD2 as a possible D gene (6 bases). The V end lost 7 bases, the J end lost 3 bases, and 18 bases lay between the germline ends. CDR1 is SGHRS and CDR2 is YFSETQ in the germline V gene. The CDR3 totals 15 residues. CDR3 protein: CASSLRGVGTDTQYF. DNA of the CDR3: TGCGCCAGCTCACTTCGCGGGGTCGGGACAGATACGCAGTATTTT.

A few counts support this clone. J is TRBJ2-1 and V is TRBV7-9; D tentatively reads TRBD1 or TRBD2 (5 bases each). The CDR3 totals 13 residues. V was pared by 9 bases and J by 3 bases, with 12 bases between. Germline V lookup: CDR1 SEHNR, CDR2 FQNEAQ (reference sequence). The CDR3 DNA sequence: TGTGCCAGGAGGGCGGACATCTACAATGAGCAGTTCTTC. Translation gives CARRADIYNEQFF.

V usage is TRBV4-3 and J usage is TRBJ1-1; D gene uncertain. V was clipped by 2 bases and J by 4 bases, with 14 bases between them. CDR1 LGHNA and CDR2 YSLEER come from the germline V gene. CDR3 size: 15 residues. The CDR3 nucleotides are TGCGCCAGCAGCCAAACGGATTGGGTAGGCACTGAAGCTTTCTTT. Protein: CASSQTDWVGTEAFF.

The V call is TRBV9, the J call TRBJ2-2, with TRBD2 matching 9 bases. CDR1 SGDLS and CDR2 YYNGEE come from the germline V gene. Trimming removed 0 bases from V and 4 bases from J; junction bases left unmatched: 13. The CDR3 consists of 19 residues. This CDR3 reads CASSVGPSGIKRLTGELFF. DNA for the CDR3: TGTGCCAGCAGCGTAGGTCCTAGCGGGATAAAACGACTCACCGGGGAGCTGTTTTTT.

V and J are TRBV29-1 and TRBJ2-4; no definite D call. The CDR3 runs to 12 residues. V shed 4 bases and J shed 9 bases, with 13 bases lying between them. In germline, CDR1 is SQVTM, CDR2 ANQGSEA. The DNA of the CDR3 is TGCAGCGTTGCGGTAGGTGGTGGCATTCAGTACTTC. Protein sequence: CSVAVGGGIQYF.

As to this clone: This specimen includes other DNA sequences encoding the same CDR3. This chain connects TRBV5-1 to TRBJ2-3; D gene unclear. The V and J ends lost 0 bases and 2 bases respectively, with 7 bases between them. The CDR3 has 14 residues. Germline-derived CDR1 and CDR2 are SGHRS and YFSETQ. The chain's CDR3 is CASSLEAPTDTQYF. The CDR3 DNA reads as TGCGCCAGCAGCTTGGAAGCCCCCACAGATACGCAGTATTTT.

The CDR3 loop reads CSVGVAGKGEAFF. The CDR3 bases are TGCAGCGTTGGGGTCGCGGGGAAGGGTGAAGCTTTCTTT. The chain is built from TRBV29-1 and TRBJ1-1; D is unresolved. The CDR3 totals 13 residues. The V and J ends lost 4 bases and 7 bases respectively, with 16 bases between them. Germline V gene data show CDR1 as SQVTM and CDR2 as ANQGSEA.

This CDR3 reads CASRLGSKRGVALQQFF. CDR3 nucleotides: TGTGCAAGTCGCTTAGGATCCAAGCGGGGGGTTGCCCTTCAGCAGTTCTTC. The rearrangement links TRBV12-2 to TRBJ2-1; the table names TRBD2, a call not compared with the DNA. TRBV12-2 is tagged as a pseudogene. The CDR3 runs to 17 residues.

This clone came up once. As DNA, the CDR3 is TGTGCCAGTAGGCGGGACAGATACTCCTACGAGCAGTACTTC. It translates to CASRRDRYSYEQYF. V gene TRBV19 combines with J gene TRBJ2-7; perhaps TRBD1 as D (7 bases). The V gene lost 6 bases and the J gene lost 0 bases, with 12 bases spanning the gap. CDR1 LNHDA and CDR2 SQIVND come from the germline V gene (reference sequence). CDR3 size: 14 residues.

In DNA form, the CDR3 reads TGTGCCAGCAGCTTGAGTGCGGGCCCTTTCGAGCAGTACTTC. It translates to CASSLSAGPFEQYF. The chain is built from TRBV7-3 and TRBJ2-7; tentative D call: TRBD2 (5 bases). CDR3 length: 14 amino acids. Trimming shortened V by 3 bases and J by 6 bases, and 15 bases separated the two germline ends. Germline values: CDR1 SGHTA, CDR2 FQGTGA.

V usage is TRBV27 and J usage is TRBJ2-2, with D unresolved. V was clipped by 6 bases and J by 3 bases, with 5 bases between them. The CDR3 is 12 amino acids. The germline gives CDR1 MNHEY, CDR2 SMNVEV (reference sequence). The DNA for the CDR3 is TGTGCCAGCAGACCCTACACCGGGGAGCTGTTTTTT. It specifies CASRPYTGELFF.

The CDR3 DNA reads TGTGCCAGCAGCCCCAGCCTGGGGTGGGGGGAGACCCAGTACTTC. Its translation is CASSPSLGWGETQYF. The chain joins TRBV7-2 to TRBJ2-5; either TRBD1 or TRBD2 may supply D (5 bases each). Germline assignment: CDR1 SGHTA and CDR2 FQGNSA. The length of the CDR3 is 15 residues. The germline V and J ends were trimmed by 5 bases and 5 bases, with 18 bases remaining between them.

The chain carries TRBV10-3 and TRBJ2-2; weak D call: TRBD2 (6 bases). Germline V lookup: CDR1 ENHRY, CDR2 SYGVKD. Trimming cost V 6 bases and J 5 bases, with 13 bases left between them. CDR3 length equals 14 residues. The CDR3 reads CAIRRAGLTGELFF. The CDR3 nucleotides read TGTGCCATCAGGCGGGCGGGACTGACCGGGGAGCTGTTTTTT.

The chain combines TRBV28 with TRBJ1-1; tentatively, D is TRBD1 (5 bases). Germline V lookup: CDR1 MDHEN, CDR2 SYDVKM. This CDR3 comprises 16 residues. The V gene lost 3 bases and the J gene lost 0 bases, with 14 bases spanning the gap. This chain's CDR3 is CASSLLSQGLNTEAFF. The CDR3 DNA sequence: TGTGCCAGCAGTTTGCTATCTCAGGGCTTGAACACTGAAGCTTTCTTT. The full variable domain, its missing parts supplied by reference TRBV28 and TRBJ1-1, is DVKVTQSSRYLVKRTGEKVFLECVQDMDHENMFWYRQDPGLGLRLIYFSYDVKMKEKGDIPEGYSVSREKKERFSLILESASTNQTSMYLCASSLLSQGLNTEAFFGQGTRLTVV.

V and J are TRBV28 and TRBJ2-7; TRBD2 matches 11 bases. Germline V lookup: CDR1 MDHEN, CDR2 SYDVKM. The V segment lost 2 bases and the J segment 4 bases; nucleotides outside the gene matches: 4. The CDR3 contains 15 residues. The CDR3 loop is CASSLGSGGDYEQYF. For the CDR3, the DNA is TGTGCCAGCAGTTTAGGTAGCGGGGGGGATTACGAGCAGTACTTC.

V usage is TRBV28 and J usage is TRBJ1-3, with TRBD1 as a possible D gene (6 bases). The CDR3 has 13 amino acids. Trimming removed 6 bases at V and 7 bases at J, with 13 bases between. Germline values: CDR1 MDHEN, CDR2 SYDVKM. DNA of the CDR3: TGTGCCAGCAGGCCGAGACAGGTCAACACCATATATTTT. It yields the protein CASRPRQVNTIYF.

This clone came up a few times. The chain employs TRBV5-1 and TRBJ2-7; tentatively, D is TRBD1 (5 bases). The CDR3 covers 13 residues. Deletions cut 1 base from V and 2 bases from J, with 7 bases between. CDR1 and CDR2 (germline): SGHRS, YFSETQ. The DNA of the CDR3 is TGCGCCAGCAGCTTGATAGGGGCCTACGAGCAGTACTTC. Translating it yields CASSLIGAYEQYF.

This chain links TRBV15 with TRBJ1-5; no firm D call. The germline gives CDR1 LNHNV, CDR2 YYDKDF (reference sequence). The CDR3 is 16 residues long. V gave up 0 bases and J gave up 1 base, with 10 bases separating them. The CDR3 nucleotides read TGTGCCACCAGCAGAGATGGCGACATAAGCAATCAGCCCCAGCATTTT. Translated: CATSRDGDISNQPQHF.

The chain combines TRBV18 with TRBJ2-1; D gene unclear. The germline gives CDR1 KGHSH, CDR2 LQKENI. This CDR3 has 14 residues. Trimming cost V 2 bases and J 5 bases, with 10 bases left between them. CDR3 coding DNA: TGTGCCAGCTCACCAGATATCGGCAACAATGAGCAGTTCTTC. Translated: CASSPDIGNNEQFF.

The chain combines TRBV6-6 with TRBJ2-5; TRBD1 or TRBD2 may be the D gene (5 bases each). Germline V gives CDR1 MNHNY, CDR2 SVGAGI (reference sequence). The length of the CDR3 is 14 residues. Trimming shortened V by 2 bases and J by 1 base, and 8 bases separated the two germline ends. The CDR3 region is CASSYGTSQETQYF. The CDR3 region has the DNA TGTGCCAGCAGTTACGGGACCAGCCAAGAGACCCAGTACTTC.